This T cell receptor beta chain was documented in a study of cytomegalovirus exposure and HLA in healthy donors. Study background: Genetic ancestry analysis placed approximately 80% of the 398 donors that were genotyped in the Caucasian-associated cluster.

With 60 Vbeta and 13 Jbeta primers, the PCR was carried out. Authors' data handling: The authors later counted about 80 million unique TCR beta chains, about 11 million of them shared. Assay used: immunoSEQ multiplex PCR; TCRdb lists only in-frame clones, some missing. V, J and clone size reflect that table, while D and trimming were determined from the DNA. This repertoire shows more than 110,000 clones, around 79% found once; its top ten account for 2.8%. The CDR3 has 14 amino acids. Germline lookup yields CDR1 SGHRS and CDR2 YFSETQ. The V end lost 7 bases, the J end lost 6 bases, and 19 bases lay between the germline ends.

The sequencing sample was made of PBMCs. This chain uses TRBV5-1 with TRBJ1-2, with D tentatively TRBD1 (6 bases). The receptor was derived from a male donor in good health and CMV-seronegative. DNA for the CDR3: TGCGCCAGCCGGGACACTGGCCTTAGAAATGGCTACACCTTC. Translating it yields CASRDTGLRNGYTF.